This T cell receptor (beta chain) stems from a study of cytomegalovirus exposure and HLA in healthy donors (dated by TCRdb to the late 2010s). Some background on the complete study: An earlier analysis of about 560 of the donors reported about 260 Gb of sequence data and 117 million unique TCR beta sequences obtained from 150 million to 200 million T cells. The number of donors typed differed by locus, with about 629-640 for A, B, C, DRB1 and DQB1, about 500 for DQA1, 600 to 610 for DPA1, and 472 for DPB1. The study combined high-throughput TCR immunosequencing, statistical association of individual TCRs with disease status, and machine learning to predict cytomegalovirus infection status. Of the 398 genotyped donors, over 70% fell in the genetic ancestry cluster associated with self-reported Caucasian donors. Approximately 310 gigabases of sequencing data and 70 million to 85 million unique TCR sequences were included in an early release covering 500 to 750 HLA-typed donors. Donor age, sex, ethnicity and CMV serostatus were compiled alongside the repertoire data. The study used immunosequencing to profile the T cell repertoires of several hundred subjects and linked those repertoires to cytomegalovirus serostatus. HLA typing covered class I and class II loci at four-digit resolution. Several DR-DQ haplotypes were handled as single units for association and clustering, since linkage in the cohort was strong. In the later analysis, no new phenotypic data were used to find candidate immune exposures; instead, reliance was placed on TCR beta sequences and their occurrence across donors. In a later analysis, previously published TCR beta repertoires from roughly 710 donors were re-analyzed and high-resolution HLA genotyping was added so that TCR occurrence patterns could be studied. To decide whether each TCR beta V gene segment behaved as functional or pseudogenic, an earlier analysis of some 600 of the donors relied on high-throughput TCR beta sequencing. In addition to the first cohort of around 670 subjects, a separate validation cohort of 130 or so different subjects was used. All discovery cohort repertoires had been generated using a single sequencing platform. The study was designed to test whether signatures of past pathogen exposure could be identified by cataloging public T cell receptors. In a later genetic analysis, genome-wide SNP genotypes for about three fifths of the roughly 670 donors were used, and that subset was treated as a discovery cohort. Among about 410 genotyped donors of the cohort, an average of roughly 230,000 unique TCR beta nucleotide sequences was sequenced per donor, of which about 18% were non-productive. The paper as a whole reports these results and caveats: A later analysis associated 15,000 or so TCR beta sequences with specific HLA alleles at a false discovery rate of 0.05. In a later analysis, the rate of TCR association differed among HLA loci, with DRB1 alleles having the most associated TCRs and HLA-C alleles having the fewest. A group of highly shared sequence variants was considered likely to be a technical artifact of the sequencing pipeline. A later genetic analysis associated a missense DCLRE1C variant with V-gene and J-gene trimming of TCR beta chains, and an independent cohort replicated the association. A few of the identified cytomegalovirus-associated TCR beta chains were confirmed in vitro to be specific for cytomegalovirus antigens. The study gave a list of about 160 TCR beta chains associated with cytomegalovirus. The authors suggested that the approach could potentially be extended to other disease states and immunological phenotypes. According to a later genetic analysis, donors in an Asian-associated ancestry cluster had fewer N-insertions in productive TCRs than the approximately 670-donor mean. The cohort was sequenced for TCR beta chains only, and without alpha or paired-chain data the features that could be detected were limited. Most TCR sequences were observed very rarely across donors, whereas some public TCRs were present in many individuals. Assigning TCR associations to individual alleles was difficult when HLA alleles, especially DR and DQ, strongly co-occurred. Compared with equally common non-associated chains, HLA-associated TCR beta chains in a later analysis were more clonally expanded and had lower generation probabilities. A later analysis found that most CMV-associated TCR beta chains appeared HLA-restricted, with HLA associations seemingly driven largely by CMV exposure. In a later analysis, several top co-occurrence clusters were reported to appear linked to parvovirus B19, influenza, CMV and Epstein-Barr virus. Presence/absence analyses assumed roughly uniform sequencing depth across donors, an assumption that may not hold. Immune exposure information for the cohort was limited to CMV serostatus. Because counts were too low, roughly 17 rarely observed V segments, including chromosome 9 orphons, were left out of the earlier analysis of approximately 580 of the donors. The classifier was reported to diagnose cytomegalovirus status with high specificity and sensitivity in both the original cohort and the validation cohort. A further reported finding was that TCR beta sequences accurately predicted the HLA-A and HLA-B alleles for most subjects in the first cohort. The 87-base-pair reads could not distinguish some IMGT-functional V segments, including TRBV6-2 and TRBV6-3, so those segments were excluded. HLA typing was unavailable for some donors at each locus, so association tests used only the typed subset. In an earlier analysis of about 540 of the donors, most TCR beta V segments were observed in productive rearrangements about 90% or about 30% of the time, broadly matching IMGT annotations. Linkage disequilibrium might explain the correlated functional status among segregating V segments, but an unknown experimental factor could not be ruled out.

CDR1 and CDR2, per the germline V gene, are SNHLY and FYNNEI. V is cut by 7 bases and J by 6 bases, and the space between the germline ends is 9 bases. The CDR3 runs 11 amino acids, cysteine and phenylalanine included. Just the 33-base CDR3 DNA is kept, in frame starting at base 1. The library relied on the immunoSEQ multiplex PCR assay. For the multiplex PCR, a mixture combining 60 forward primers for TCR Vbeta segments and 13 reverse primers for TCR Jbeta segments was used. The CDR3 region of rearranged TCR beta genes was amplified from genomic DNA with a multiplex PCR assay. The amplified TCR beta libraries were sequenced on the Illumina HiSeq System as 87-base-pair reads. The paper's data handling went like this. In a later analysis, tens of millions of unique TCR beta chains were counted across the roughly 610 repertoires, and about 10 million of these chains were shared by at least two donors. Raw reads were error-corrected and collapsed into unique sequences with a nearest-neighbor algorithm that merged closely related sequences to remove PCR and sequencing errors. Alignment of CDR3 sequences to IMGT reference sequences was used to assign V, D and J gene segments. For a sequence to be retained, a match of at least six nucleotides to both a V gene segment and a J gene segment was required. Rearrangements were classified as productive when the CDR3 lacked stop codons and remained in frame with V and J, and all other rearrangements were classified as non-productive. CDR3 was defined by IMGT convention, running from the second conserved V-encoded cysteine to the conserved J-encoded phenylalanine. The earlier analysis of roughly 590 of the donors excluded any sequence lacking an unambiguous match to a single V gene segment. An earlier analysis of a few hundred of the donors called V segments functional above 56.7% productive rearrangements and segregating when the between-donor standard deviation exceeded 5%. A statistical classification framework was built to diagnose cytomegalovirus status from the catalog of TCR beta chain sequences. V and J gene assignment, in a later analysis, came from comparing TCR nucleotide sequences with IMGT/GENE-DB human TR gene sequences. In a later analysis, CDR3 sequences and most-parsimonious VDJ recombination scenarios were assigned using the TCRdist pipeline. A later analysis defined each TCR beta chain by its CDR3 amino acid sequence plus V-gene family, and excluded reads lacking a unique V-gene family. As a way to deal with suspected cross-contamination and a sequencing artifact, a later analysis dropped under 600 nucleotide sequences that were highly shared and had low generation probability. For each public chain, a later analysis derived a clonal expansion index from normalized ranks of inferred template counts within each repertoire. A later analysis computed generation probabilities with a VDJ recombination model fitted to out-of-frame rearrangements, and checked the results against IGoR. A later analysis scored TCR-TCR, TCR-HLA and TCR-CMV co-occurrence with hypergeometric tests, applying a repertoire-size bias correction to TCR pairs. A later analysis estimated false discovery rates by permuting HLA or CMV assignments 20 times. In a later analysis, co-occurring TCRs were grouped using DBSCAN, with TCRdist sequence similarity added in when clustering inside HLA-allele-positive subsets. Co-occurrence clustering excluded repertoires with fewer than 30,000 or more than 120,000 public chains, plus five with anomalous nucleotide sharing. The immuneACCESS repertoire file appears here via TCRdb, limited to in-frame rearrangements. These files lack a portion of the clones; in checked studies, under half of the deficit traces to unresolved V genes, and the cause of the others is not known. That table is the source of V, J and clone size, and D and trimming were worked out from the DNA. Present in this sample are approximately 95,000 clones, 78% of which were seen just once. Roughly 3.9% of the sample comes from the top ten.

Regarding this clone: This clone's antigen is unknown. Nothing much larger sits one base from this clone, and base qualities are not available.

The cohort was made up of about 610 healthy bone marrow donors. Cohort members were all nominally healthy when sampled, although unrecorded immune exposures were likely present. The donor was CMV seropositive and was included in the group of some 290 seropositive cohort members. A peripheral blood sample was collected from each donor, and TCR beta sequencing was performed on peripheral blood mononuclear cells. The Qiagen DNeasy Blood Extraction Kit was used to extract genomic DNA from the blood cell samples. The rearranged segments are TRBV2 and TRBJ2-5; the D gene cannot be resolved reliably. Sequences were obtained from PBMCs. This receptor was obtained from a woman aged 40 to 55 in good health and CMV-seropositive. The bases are TGTGCCAGCACCCTTCTAAAGACCCAGTACTTC. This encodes CASTLLKTQYF.